Below are 22 T cell receptor beta chains sequenced from a single sample in a study of OX40 agonist ivuxolimab in advanced cancers. The table came from immunoSEQ multiplex PCR; TCRdb's copy has only in-frame clones and leaves some out. Among under 150,000 clones listed, about nine tenths were seen once. The source was CD4+ or CD8+ T cells sorted from blood, collected in a trial of the OX40 agonist ivuxolimab. These receptors all stem from an adult with an advanced solid tumor such as melanoma, head and neck, liver or kidney cancer.

The CDR3 DNA is TGCGCCAGCAGCCAGCCAATAAGGGTAACCGGGGAGCTGTTTTTT. Its translation: CASSQPIRVTGELFF. The gene calls are TRBV4-3 and TRBJ2-2; D not certain. V was shortened by 3 bases and J by 5 bases, with 13 bases between the two germline ends. The CDR3 covers 15 residues. CDR1 and CDR2 from the germline V gene are LGHNA and YSLEER.

The rearrangement links TRBV6-1 to TRBJ1-5; 8 bases line up with TRBD1. V dropped 6 bases and J dropped 10; count of bases not matched to a gene: 11. The germline V gene encodes CDR1 MNHNS and CDR2 SASEGT. CDR3 length: 14 residues. The CDR3 here is CASRQGQEPRPQHF. The CDR3 coding sequence is TGTGCCAGCAGGCAGGGACAGGAGCCTCGTCCCCAGCATTTT.

J is TRBJ2-7 and V is TRBV6-5; 10 positions agree with TRBD2. V gave up 8 bases and J gave up 3 bases; unmatched junction bases: 10. The germline gives CDR1 MNHEY, CDR2 SVGAGI. This CDR3 has 15 residues. The CDR3 nucleotides are TGTGCCAGCCGTTCCCCTAGCGGGAGATTCTACGAGCAGTACTTC. Translation gives CASRSPSGRFYEQYF.

The table lists this clone with a count of one. The chain couples TRBV7-2 to TRBJ2-7; D is ambiguous. Trimming left V 4 bases short and J 5 bases short, with 18 bases between. The CDR3 is 15 residues long. The V gene's germline CDR1 is SGHTA and CDR2 FQGNSA. The CDR3 spells CASSSTPGPGHEQYF. CDR3 bases: TGTGCCAGCAGCTCCACCCCGGGCCCGGGCCACGAGCAGTACTTC. Full variable domain (outside the CDR3, taken from reference TRBV7-2 and TRBJ2-7): GAGVSQSPSNKVTEKGKDVELRCDPISGHTALYWYRQSLGQGLEFLIYFQGNSAPDKSGLPSDRFSAERTGGSVSTLTIQRTQQEDSAVYLCASSSTPGPGHEQYFGPGTRLTVT.

The V and J genes are TRBV4-3 and TRBJ1-4; D unclear. CDR3 length: 14 amino acids. Trimming shortened V by 1 base and J by 8 bases, and 11 bases separated the two germline ends. CDR1 is LGHNA and CDR2 is YSLEER in the germline V gene. The CDR3 spells CASSQGGLGEKLFF. In DNA form, the CDR3 reads TGCGCCAGCAGCCAAGGGGGATTGGGGGAAAAACTGTTTTTT.

The chain links TRBV27 to TRBJ1-2; 8 bases are shared with TRBD1. This CDR3 contains 18 residues. Per the germline V gene, CDR1 is MNHEY and CDR2 is SMNVEV (reference sequence). V gave up 2 bases and J gave up 0 bases; unmatched junction bases: 11. The DNA for the CDR3 is TGTGCCAGCAGTTTACTTGGTGCAGGGGGCCGCTCTAACTATGGCTACACCTTC. Its protein product is CASSLLGAGGRSNYGYTF.

The rearrangement links TRBV15 to TRBJ2-5; D is unclear. Per germline, CDR1 LNHNV and CDR2 YYDKDF (reference sequence). The V gene lost 4 bases and the J gene lost 1 base, with 16 bases spanning the gap. The CDR3 spans 16 residues. The CDR3 nucleotides read TGTGCCACCAGCACCGAGGCCTACAGCTTCCAAGAGACCCAGTACTTC. Protein product: CATSTEAYSFQETQYF.

This clone was seen only a few times. The rearrangement links TRBV4-1 to TRBJ2-7; tentatively, D is TRBD1 (5 bases). The germline V gene encodes CDR1 MGHRA and CDR2 YSYEKL. The CDR3 spans 15 residues. Deletions cut 0 bases from V and 1 base from J, with 10 bases between. The CDR3 loop is CASSQETGVSYEQYF. Written as DNA, the CDR3 is TGCGCCAGCAGCCAAGAAACAGGAGTATCCTACGAGCAGTACTTC.

The rearrangement uses TRBV10-3 and TRBJ2-7; 7 bases map to TRBD2. Trimming cost V 6 bases and J 0 bases; bases outside gene matches: 8. The CDR3 is 15 residues long. Germline V gene sequence: CDR1 ENHRY, CDR2 SYGVKD. The CDR3 DNA reads as TGTGCCATCAGCGAGACTAGCTGGAGCTCCTACGAGCAGTACTTC. Translating gives CAISETSWSSYEQYF.

The chain uses TRBV28 and TRBJ1-5; D is uncertain. The germline CDR1 and CDR2 sequences are MDHEN and SYDVKM. The germline V and J ends were trimmed by 3 bases and 5 bases, with 5 bases remaining between them. CDR3 size: 12 residues. In nucleotides, the CDR3 is TGTGCCAGCAGTTTGGCCTATCAGCCCCAGCATTTT. This gives the protein CASSLAYQPQHF.

This CDR3 is CASSPPPDGGELFF. CDR3 nucleotide sequence: TGTGCCAGCTCACCACCGCCCGATGGCGGGGAGCTGTTTTTT. The chain couples TRBV18 to TRBJ2-2; D remains unclear. Germline V gene lookup returns CDR1 KGHSH and CDR2 LQKENI. The CDR3 loop spans 14 amino acids. Trimming removed 0 bases from V and 7 bases from J, with 9 bases in between.

The chain employs TRBV2 and TRBJ1-1, with D perhaps TRBD1 (5 bases). CDR3 size: 14 residues. With 9 bases removed from V and 3 bases from J, the gap between germline ends came to 17 bases. Germline CDR1 and CDR2: SNHLY and FYNNEI. The CDR3 reads CASTTKWGDTEAFF. CDR3 in DNA: TGTGCCAGTACCACTAAGTGGGGGGACACTGAAGCTTTCTTT.

The chain couples TRBV28 to TRBJ2-7, with 7 positions matching TRBD1. V dropped 5 bases and J dropped 3; count of bases not matched to a gene: 13. There are 16 residues in the CDR3. CDR1 is MDHEN, CDR2 SYDVKM, per germline. The CDR3, as DNA: TGTGCCAGCAGTCCGGAGGCGCCCGGGACAGACTACGAGCAGTACTTC. Amino acids: CASSPEAPGTDYEQYF.

The V and J genes are TRBV18 and TRBJ2-2; D is perhaps TRBD1 (5 bases). The germline V gene encodes CDR1 KGHSH and CDR2 LQKENI. The V end lost 0 bases, the J end lost 2 bases, and 13 bases lay between the germline ends. The CDR3 length is 17 residues. CDR3 residues: CASSPPIVTVNTGELFF. The CDR3 DNA is TGTGCCAGCTCACCACCGATCGTGACAGTTAACACCGGGGAGCTGTTTTTT.

This chain uses TRBV28 with TRBJ2-5; D uncertain. The V gene lost 6 bases and the J gene lost 2 bases, with 13 bases spanning the gap. Germline V CDR1 and CDR2: MDHEN, SYDVKM. The length of the CDR3 is 14 residues. Here the CDR3 reads CASSDVGDQETQYF. In DNA, the CDR3 is TGTGCCAGCAGCGATGTTGGAGATCAAGAGACCCAGTACTTC.

The rearrangement links TRBV11-3 to TRBJ2-1; D not resolved. The ends were cut back, 0 bases at V and 3 bases at J, with 12 bases in the middle. Germline V lookup: CDR1 SGHNT, CDR2 YENEEA. This CDR3 has 16 amino acids. Here the CDR3 reads CASSLDPFTGYNEQFF. The DNA of the CDR3 is TGTGCCAGCAGCTTAGATCCGTTTACGGGCTACAATGAGCAGTTCTTC. The whole variable domain, filled in from reference TRBV11-3 and TRBJ2-1, reads EAGVVQSPRYKIIEKKQPVAFWCNPISGHNTLYWYLQNLGQGPELLIRYENEEAVDDSQLPKDRFSAERLKGVDSTLKIQPAELGDSAVYLCASSLDPFTGYNEQFFGPGTRLTVL.

This chain links TRBV6-5 with TRBJ1-2; 7 bases align to TRBD1. Germline V CDR1 and CDR2: MNHEY, SVGAGI. With 0 bases clipped from V and 7 bases from J, the junction kept 5 bases outside the gene matches. The CDR3 extends over 14 amino acids. Written as DNA, the CDR3 is TGTGCCAGCAGTTACTCGCAGGGGGGCGGTGGCTACACCTTC. Translation: CASSYSQGGGGYTF.

This clone has just one count. This chain connects TRBV5-1 to TRBJ1-5; TRBD1 is a possible D gene (5 bases). Germline-derived CDR1 and CDR2 are SGHRS and YFSETQ. The CDR3 has 17 amino acids. The V end lost 0 bases, the J end lost 0 bases, and 13 bases lay between the germline ends. The DNA for the CDR3 is TGCGCCAGCAGCTTGGACCCTTTGGGGCTTAGCAATCAGCCCCAGCATTTT. It yields the protein CASSLDPLGLSNQPQHF.

V usage is TRBV19 and J usage is TRBJ2-1, with a possible D match to TRBD1 (6 bases). The germline V gene encodes CDR1 LNHDA and CDR2 SQIVND (reference sequence). Between the trimmed V and J ends, which lost 5 bases and 4 bases, there was a span of 12 bases. CDR3 size: 14 residues. Here the CDR3 DNA reads TGTGCCAGTAGTTCAGGGGCCGAATACAATGAGCAGTTCTTC. Translated, it gives CASSSGAEYNEQFF.

The chain couples TRBV2 to TRBJ2-7; D is undetermined. V was cut by 7 bases and J by 7 bases, with 20 bases left in between. The length of the CDR3 is 14 residues. Germline CDR1 SNHLY, CDR2 FYNNEI. The CDR3 DNA sequence: TGTGCCAGCATGAGGAGCTTCGTCGGTTTTGAGCAGTACTTC. It specifies CASMRSFVGFEQYF.

The rearrangement joins TRBV2 to TRBJ1-5, with D perhaps TRBD1 (5 bases). CDR1 is SNHLY, CDR2 FYNNEI, per germline. CDR3 length: 14 amino acids. Trimming took off 4 bases at V and 0 bases at J, with 7 bases between the two ends. CDR3 in DNA: TGTGCCAGCAGTGGGGGGAATAGCAATCAGCCCCAGCATTTT. It encodes CASSGGNSNQPQHF.

This rearrangement joins TRBV6-5 to TRBJ1-4; D is perhaps TRBD1 (5 bases). This CDR3 is built from 13 residues. The V end lost 6 bases, the J end lost 7 bases, and 12 bases lay between the germline ends. CDR1 and CDR2 (germline): MNHEY, SVGAGI. CDR3 residues: CASSPGTSEKLFF. The DNA for the CDR3 is TGTGCCAGCAGCCCCGGGACCTCTGAAAAACTGTTTTTT.